The 17 T cell receptor beta chains below all came from one sample that was sequenced in a study of a mutant IDH1 vaccine in newly diagnosed glioma. TCRdb's table, derived via immunoSEQ multiplex PCR, lists solely in-frame clones and lacks some. The repertoire has 50,000 to 65,000 clones, about 80% of them found once; the top ten carry about 1.7%. The time point: baseline, week 1 (first vaccination visit). Treatment noted: pre-vaccination baseline after standard-of-care therapy. This specimen consisted of PBMCs, obtained from a glioma patient treated with radiotherapy, temozolomide or both. The source of these receptors is a woman between 35 and 50 years old with glioma.

The chain's CDR3 is CSVEGGRPSQDTQYF. CDR3 sequence (DNA): TGCAGCGTTGAGGGGGGACGGCCTTCGCAAGATACGCAGTATTTT. V usage is TRBV29-1 and J usage is TRBJ2-3; TRBD2 is a possible D gene (6 bases). CDR3 length: 15 residues. V lost 3 bases and J lost 5, with 18 bases in between. In germline, CDR1 is SQVTM, CDR2 ANQGSEA.

J is TRBJ1-3 and V is TRBV6-1, with D possibly matching TRBD1 (6 bases). Germline V lookup: CDR1 MNHNS, CDR2 SASEGT. CDR3 length: 15 residues. V lost 6 bases to trimming and J lost 0 bases, with 12 bases between them. As DNA, the CDR3 is TGTGCCAGCAGCCTACAGGGCTTCTCTGGAAACACCATATATTTT. As protein: CASSLQGFSGNTIYF.

The rearrangement links TRBV5-1 to TRBJ1-5; no clear D. In germline, CDR1 is SGHRS, CDR2 YFSETQ. V lost 8 bases and J lost 6, with 27 bases in between. The CDR3 contains 17 residues. CDR3: CARRARNGPGFFQPQHF. CDR3 sequence (DNA): TGCGCCAGAAGGGCCCGCAACGGCCCGGGGTTTTTTCAGCCCCAGCATTTT.

CDR3 loop: CASKQGPSAQPQHF. The CDR3 region has the DNA TGTGCCAGCAAGCAGGGCCCTAGCGCTCAGCCCCAGCATTTT. The chain links TRBV6-1 to TRBJ1-5, with TRBD1 as a possible D gene (5 bases). Germline V CDR1 and CDR2: MNHNS, SASEGT. V was trimmed by 7 bases and J by 6 bases, leaving 16 bases between them. The CDR3 has 14 residues.

This chain links TRBV21-1 with TRBJ1-1; the table's D call of TRBD1 was not tested on the DNA. TRBV21-1 is a recognized pseudogene. The CDR3 loop spans 14 amino acids. For the CDR3, the DNA is TGTGCCAGCAGCAAAGTCAGGGAATCCACTGAAGCTTTCTTT. This codes for CASSKVRESTEAFF.

The rearrangement links TRBV6-1 to TRBJ1-2; 9 positions match TRBD1. The V segment lost 8 bases and the J segment 7 bases; nucleotides outside the gene matches: 14. Germline V gene lookup returns CDR1 MNHNS and CDR2 SASEGT. This CDR3 spans 15 amino acids. CDR3 protein: CASRREGQGFSGYTF. Written as DNA, the CDR3 is TGTGCCAGCCGTAGAGAGGGACAGGGCTTCAGTGGCTACACCTTC.

The chain carries TRBV7-8 and TRBJ2-3; D might be TRBD2 (7 bases). Trimming removed 4 bases from V and 1 base from J, with 18 bases in between. CDR1 and CDR2 from the germline V gene are SGHVS and FQNEAQ. The CDR3 spans 17 residues. The CDR3 region is CASSSPTGREGTDTQYF. In DNA form, the CDR3 reads TGTGCCAGCAGCTCTCCGACAGGTCGGGAGGGCACAGATACGCAGTATTTT.

This sequence joins TRBV6-1 and TRBJ2-1, with a tentative D call TRBD2 (5 bases). The length of the CDR3 is 15 residues. V was clipped by 5 bases and J by 10 bases, with 21 bases between them. Looked up from germline, CDR1 is MNHNS and CDR2 is SASEGT. The CDR3 here is CASSSLPSPRGEQFF. CDR3 DNA sequence: TGTGCCAGCAGTTCACTACCCTCACCCCGCGGGGAGCAGTTCTTC.

The chain combines TRBV14 with TRBJ2-1; D unclear. In germline, CDR1 is SGHDN, CDR2 FVKESK. The ends were cut back, 2 bases at V and 4 bases at J, with 9 bases in the middle. The CDR3 runs 14 residues. The CDR3 nucleotides read TGTGCCAGCAGCCAATTAGGATCTTACAATGAGCAGTTCTTC. This codes for CASSQLGSYNEQFF.

The V gene is TRBV15, the J gene TRBJ1-2, with D perhaps TRBD1 (5 bases). Germline V lookup: CDR1 LNHNV, CDR2 YYDKDF (reference sequence). Trimming removed 4 bases from V and 3 bases from J, with 15 bases in between. This CDR3 has 15 amino acids. The CDR3 bases are TGTGCCACCAGCATTTGGGGCAGGGAAGACTATGGCTACACCTTC. Its translation: CATSIWGREDYGYTF.

Of note for this clone: An end of the junction differs from the germline gene, which may be a read error. The genes are TRBV4-1 and TRBJ2-3, with D tentatively TRBD1 or TRBD2 (5 bases each). The CDR3 has 17 amino acids. Germline loops: CDR1 MGHRA, CDR2 YSYEKL. The CDR3 protein is CVSSQAKGTLKADTQYF. The DNA for the CDR3 is TGCGTCAGCAGCCAAGCCAAGGGGACGCTGAAGGCAGATACGCAGTATTTT.

The chain combines TRBV13 with TRBJ2-7, with no clear D. The CDR3 has 14 amino acids. Between the trimmed V and J ends, which lost 1 base and 12 bases, there was a span of 19 bases. The germline V gene has CDR1 PRHDT and CDR2 FYEKMQ (reference sequence). CDR3 protein: CASSLALGVQRVYF. CDR3 bases: TGTGCCAGCAGCTTAGCTCTAGGAGTACAAAGAGTGTACTTC.

This chain links TRBV10-3 with TRBJ1-6; 7 positions match TRBD1. J gave up 6 bases and V 9 bases, and 8 bases lay outside the gene matches. CDR1 and CDR2 from the germline V gene are ENHRY and SYGVKD. This CDR3 is built from 14 residues. The CDR3 spells CAIRTGYRNSPLHF. The CDR3 region has the DNA TGTGCCATACGGACAGGTTACCGTAATTCACCCCTCCACTTT.

The V gene is TRBV30, the J gene TRBJ2-1, with 9 bases aligning to TRBD2. Germline V gene data show CDR1 as GTSNPN and CDR2 as SVGIG (reference sequence). The CDR3 runs 13 residues. V lost 3 bases to trimming and J lost 8 bases; unmatched junction nucleotides: 5. In nucleotides, the CDR3 is TGTGCCTGGAGAAGTAGCGGGGGCTATGAGCAGTTCTTC. Translated, it gives CAWRSSGGYEQFF.

This chain connects TRBV29-1 to TRBJ1-3; weak D call: TRBD1 (5 bases). Germline CDR1 reads SQVTM; CDR2 reads ANQGSEA. V lost 0 bases, J lost 4 bases, and 13 bases lay in between. The CDR3 sequence is 15 residues long. This chain's CDR3 is CSVEDLGDSGNTIYF. In DNA, the CDR3 is TGCAGCGTTGAAGATCTGGGGGATTCGGGAAACACCATATATTTT.

The chain employs TRBV5-1 and TRBJ2-5, with a weak D call TRBD1 (5 bases). V lost 1 base, J lost 8 bases, and 18 bases lay in between. This CDR3 contains 15 residues. Looked up from germline, CDR1 is SGHRS and CDR2 is YFSETQ. The CDR3 bases are TGCGCCAGCAGCTTGAATTTAGGACAAGCCCGTACCCAGTACTTC. Protein: CASSLNLGQARTQYF.

This chain uses TRBV4-3 with TRBJ2-1, with 8 bases lining up with TRBD1. Germline V lookup: CDR1 LGHNA, CDR2 YSLEER. The CDR3 loop spans 15 amino acids. V gave up 4 bases and J gave up 4 bases; unmatched junction bases: 6. CDR3 loop: CASSLRQGSYNEQFF. In DNA form, the CDR3 reads TGCGCCAGCAGCCTCCGACAGGGGTCGTACAATGAGCAGTTCTTC.